The clone carrying this TCR beta chain ranks as medium-sized. Using immunoSEQ multiplex PCR, the repertoire was profiled, and TCRdb retains in-frame clones only, with some absent. Found here are about 240,000 clones, under 90% of them singletons; the top ten hold about 3.9%. Trimming at V came to 6 bases and at J to 2 bases, leaving 7 bases not matched to a gene. The CDR3 has 14 amino acids. Germline V gene data show CDR1 as MNHEY and CDR2 as SVGAGI. All enrollees were roughly 18 to 89 years old and from roughly 22 US areas. Self-reported history from a screening survey and questionnaire set each donor's cohort. It was within 2 weeks before study entry that exposed participants met a COVID-19 case. This sample was taken from a study of blood T cell repertoires in COVID-19. Whole-study context: PBMCs, B-cell-depleted T cells, or T cells were the source of the cDNA or gDNA that made up the material.

The origin of this receptor is a woman in her thirties or forties who had been exposed to COVID-19. The chain recombines TRBV6-5 with TRBJ2-7, with 7 positions matching TRBD1. Sequencing was performed on PBMCs or T cells enriched from blood (not recorded which). The CDR3 is CASSLTGQTYEQYF. The DNA for the CDR3 is TGTGCCAGCAGCCTGACAGGGCAAACCTACGAGCAGTACTTC.